This T cell receptor (beta chain) was sequenced in a study of patients and donors after allogeneic stem cell transplantation. TCRdb itself ran the RT-PCR reads through MiXCR, one entry per CDR3 protein. The profile shows about a million distinct CDR3 sequences, roughly 18% of them singletons. CDR3 length equals 15 residues. The V and J ends lost 6 bases and 3 bases, in that order; junction bases with no gene match: 9. Per the germline V gene, CDR1 is MNHEY and CDR2 is SMNVEV (reference sequence). The chain combines TRBV27 with TRBJ2-3; TRBD2 aligns across 7 bases. The specimen was blood, either unsorted or a sorted T cell fraction (not recorded which). This TCR came from a human donor who was either an allogeneic HSCT recipient or a stem cell or donor lymphocyte infusion donor (not recorded which). It is not recorded whose cells these are; they may come from a transplant donor. CDR3 DNA sequence: TGTGCCAGCAGCTTGAGGACTAGAGTAACAGATACGCAGTATTTT. Amino acids: CASSLRTRVTDTQYF.